The clone carrying this T cell receptor (beta chain) was detected a few times. Its antigen is as yet unknown. This sample was taken from a study of T cell responses to AZD1222 COVID-19 vaccine. For the study at large: Second-dose intervals of approximately 4 or approximately 12 weeks were pooled.

The trim removed 5 bases at V and 8 bases at J, leaving 18 bases unmatched. CDR1 is SGHRS, CDR2 YFSETQ, per germline. This CDR3 comprises 16 residues. Clones were read by immunoSEQ multiplex PCR, and TCRdb kept only the in-frame ones, dropping some. The sample holds about 150,000 clones, 75% to 95% seen once. Study observations and caveats: Mostly white British, mostly female donors; authors suggested clonal diversity may be underestimated. The study found Spike-specific TCR breadth and depth rose after two AZD1222 doses.

The rearrangement uses TRBV5-1 and TRBJ1-2; 7 positions agree with TRBD1. The receptor was derived from an adult in good health. This specimen was peripheral blood, taken on day 0 of AZD1222 vaccination. The CDR3 is CASRELWDSGPRGYTF. The DNA for the CDR3 is TGCGCCAGCAGAGAATTGTGGGACAGCGGCCCCAGAGGCTACACCTTC.